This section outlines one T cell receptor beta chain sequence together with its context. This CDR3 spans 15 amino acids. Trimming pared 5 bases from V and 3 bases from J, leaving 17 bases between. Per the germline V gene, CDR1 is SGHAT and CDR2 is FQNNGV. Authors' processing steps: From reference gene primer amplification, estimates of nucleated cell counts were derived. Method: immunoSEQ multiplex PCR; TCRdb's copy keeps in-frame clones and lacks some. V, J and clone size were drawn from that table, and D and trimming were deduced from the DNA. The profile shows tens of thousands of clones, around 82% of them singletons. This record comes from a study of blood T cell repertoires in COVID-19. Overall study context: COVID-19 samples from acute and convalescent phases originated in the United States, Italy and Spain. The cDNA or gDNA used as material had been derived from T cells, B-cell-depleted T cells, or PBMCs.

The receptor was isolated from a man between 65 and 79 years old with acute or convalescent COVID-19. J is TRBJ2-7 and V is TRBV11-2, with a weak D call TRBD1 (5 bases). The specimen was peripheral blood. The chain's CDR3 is CASSLSAGKGYEQYF. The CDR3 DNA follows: TGTGCCAGCAGCCTTTCTGCAGGGAAGGGCTACGAGCAGTACTTC.